The source of this TCR beta chain is a study of blood T cell repertoires in COVID-19. Participants were placed into cohorts based on the clinical history they reported. The protocol was immunoSEQ multiplex PCR, while the TCRdb copy is restricted to in-frame clones and leaves out a portion. The table includes 290,000 or so clones, 85% to 90% detected once. This clone was found once. Trimming shortened V by 4 bases and J by 4 bases, and 12 bases separated the two germline ends. The germline V gene has CDR1 SGHRS and CDR2 YFSETQ. This CDR3 has 14 amino acids. Sequencing was performed on PBMCs or T cells enriched from blood (not recorded which). The source is a woman aged 18-29 years with acute COVID-19. The J gene is TRBJ2-1, the V gene TRBV5-1, with unresolved D. The CDR3 loop is CASSANAPYNEQFF. CDR3 DNA sequence: TGCGCCAGCAGCGCTAACGCTCCATACAATGAGCAGTTCTTC.